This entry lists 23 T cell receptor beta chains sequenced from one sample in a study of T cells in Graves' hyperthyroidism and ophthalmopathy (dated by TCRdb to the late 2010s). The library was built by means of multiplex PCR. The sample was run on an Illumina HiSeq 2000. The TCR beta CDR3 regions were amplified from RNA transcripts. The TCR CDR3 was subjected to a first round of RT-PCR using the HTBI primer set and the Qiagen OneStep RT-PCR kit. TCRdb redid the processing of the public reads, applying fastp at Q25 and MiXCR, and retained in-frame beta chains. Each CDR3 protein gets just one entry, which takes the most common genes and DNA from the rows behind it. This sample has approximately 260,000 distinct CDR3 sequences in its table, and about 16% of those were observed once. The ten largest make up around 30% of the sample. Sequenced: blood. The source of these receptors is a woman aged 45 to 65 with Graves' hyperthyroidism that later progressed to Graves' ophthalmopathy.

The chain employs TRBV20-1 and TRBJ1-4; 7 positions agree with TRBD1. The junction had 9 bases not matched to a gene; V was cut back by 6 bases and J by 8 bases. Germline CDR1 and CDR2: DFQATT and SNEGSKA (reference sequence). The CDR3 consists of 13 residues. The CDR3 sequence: CSALIGDSEKLFF. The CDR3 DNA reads TGCAGTGCCCTCATCGGGGACAGCGAAAAACTGTTTTTT.

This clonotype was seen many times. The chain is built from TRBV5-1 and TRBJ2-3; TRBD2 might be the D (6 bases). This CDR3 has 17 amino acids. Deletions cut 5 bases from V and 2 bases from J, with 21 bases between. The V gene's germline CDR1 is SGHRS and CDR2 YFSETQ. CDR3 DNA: TGCGCCAGCAGGCGGCGAGGGGACTCGATGATCACAGATACGCAGTATTTT. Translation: CASRRRGDSMITDTQYF.

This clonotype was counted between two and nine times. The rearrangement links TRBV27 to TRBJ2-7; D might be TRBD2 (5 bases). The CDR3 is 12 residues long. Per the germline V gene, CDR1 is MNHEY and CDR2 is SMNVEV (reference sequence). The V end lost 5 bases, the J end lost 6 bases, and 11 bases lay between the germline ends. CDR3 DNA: TGTGCCAGCAGTATACTAGGCGGCGAGCAGTACTTC. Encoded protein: CASSILGGEQYF.

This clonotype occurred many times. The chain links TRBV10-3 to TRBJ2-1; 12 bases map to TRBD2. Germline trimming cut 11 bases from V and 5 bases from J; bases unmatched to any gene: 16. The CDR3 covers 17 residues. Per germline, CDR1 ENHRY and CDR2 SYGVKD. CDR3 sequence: CAASGSRTSGDHNEQFF. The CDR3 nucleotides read TGTGCCGCATCAGGCTCTCGGACTAGCGGGGATCACAATGAGCAGTTCTTC.

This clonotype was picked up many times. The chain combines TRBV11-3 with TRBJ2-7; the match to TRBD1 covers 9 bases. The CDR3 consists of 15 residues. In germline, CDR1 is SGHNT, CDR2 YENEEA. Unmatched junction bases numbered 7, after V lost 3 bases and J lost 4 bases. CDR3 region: CASSLDGQGSYEQYF. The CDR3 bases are TGTGCCAGCAGCTTGGACGGACAGGGGAGTTACGAGCAGTACTTC.

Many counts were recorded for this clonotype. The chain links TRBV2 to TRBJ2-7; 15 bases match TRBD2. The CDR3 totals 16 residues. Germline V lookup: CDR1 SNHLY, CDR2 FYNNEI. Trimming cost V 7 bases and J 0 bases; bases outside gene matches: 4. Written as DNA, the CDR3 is TGTGCCAGCACTCCGGGACTAGCGGGAGGCTCCTACGAGCAGTACTTC. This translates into CASTPGLAGGSYEQYF.

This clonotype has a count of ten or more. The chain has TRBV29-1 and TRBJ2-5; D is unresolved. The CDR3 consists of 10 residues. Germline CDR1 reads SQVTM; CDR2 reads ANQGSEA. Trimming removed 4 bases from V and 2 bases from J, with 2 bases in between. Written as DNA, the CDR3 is TGCAGCGTTGGACAAGAGACCCAGTACTTC. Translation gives CSVGQETQYF.

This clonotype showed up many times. CDR3 region: CASSVTGGGETQYF. The CDR3 region has the DNA TGTGCCAGCAGCGTTACAGGGGGTGGGGAGACCCAGTACTTC. The chain combines TRBV11-2 with TRBJ2-5; TRBD1 matches at 8 bases. V gave up 5 bases and J gave up 5 bases; unmatched junction bases: 7. This CDR3 spans 14 amino acids. Germline CDR1 reads SGHAT; CDR2 reads FQNNGV.

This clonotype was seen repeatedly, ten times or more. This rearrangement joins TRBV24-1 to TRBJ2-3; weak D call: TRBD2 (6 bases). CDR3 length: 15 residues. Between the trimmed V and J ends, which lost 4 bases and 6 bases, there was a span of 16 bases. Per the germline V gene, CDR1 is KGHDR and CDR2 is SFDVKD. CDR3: CATSDPPGAGDTQYF. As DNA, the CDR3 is TGTGCCACCAGTGACCCGCCCGGGGCGGGGGATACGCAGTATTTT.

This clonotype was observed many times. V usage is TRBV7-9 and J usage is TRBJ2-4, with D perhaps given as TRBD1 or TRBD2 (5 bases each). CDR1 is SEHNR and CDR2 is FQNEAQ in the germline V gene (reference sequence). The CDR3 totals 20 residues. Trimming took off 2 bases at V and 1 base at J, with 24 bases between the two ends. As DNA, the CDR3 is TGTGCCAGCAGCTTATTCGGGGCGACCTTCCACTACGGGGCCAAAAACATTCAGTACTTC. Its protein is CASSLFGATFHYGAKNIQYF. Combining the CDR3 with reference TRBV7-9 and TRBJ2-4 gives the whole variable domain DTGVSQNPRHKITKRGQNVTFRCDPISEHNRLYWYRQTLGQGPEFLTYFQNEAQLEKSRLLSDRFSAERPKGSFSTLEIQRTEQGDSAMYLCASSLFGATFHYGAKNIQYFGAGTRLSVL.

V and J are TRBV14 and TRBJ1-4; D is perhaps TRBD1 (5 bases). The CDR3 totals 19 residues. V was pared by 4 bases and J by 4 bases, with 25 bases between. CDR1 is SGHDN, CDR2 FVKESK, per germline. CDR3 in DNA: TGTGCCAGCAGCCCGAACCGGGACTCCTTCCAGAGGATTAATGAAAAACTGTTTTTT. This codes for CASSPNRDSFQRINEKLFF.

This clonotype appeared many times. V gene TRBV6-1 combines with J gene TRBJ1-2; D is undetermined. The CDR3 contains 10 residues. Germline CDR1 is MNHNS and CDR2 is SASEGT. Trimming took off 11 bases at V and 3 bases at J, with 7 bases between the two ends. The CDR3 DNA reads TGTGCCTGCTGGCACTATGGCTACACCTTC. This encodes CACWHYGYTF.

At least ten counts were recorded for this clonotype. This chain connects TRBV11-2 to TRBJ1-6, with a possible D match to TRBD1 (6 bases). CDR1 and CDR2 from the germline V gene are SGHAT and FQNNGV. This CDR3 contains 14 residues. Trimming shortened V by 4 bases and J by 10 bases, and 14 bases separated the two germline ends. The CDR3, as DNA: TGTGCCAGCAGCTGGACAGCCGTATTCTCACCCCTCCACTTT. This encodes CASSWTAVFSPLHF.

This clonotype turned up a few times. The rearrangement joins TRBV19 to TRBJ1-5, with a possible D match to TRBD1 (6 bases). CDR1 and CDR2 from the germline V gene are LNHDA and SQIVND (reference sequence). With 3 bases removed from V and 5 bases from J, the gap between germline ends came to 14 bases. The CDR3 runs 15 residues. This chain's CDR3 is CASSILGGAHQPQHF. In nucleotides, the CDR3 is TGTGCCAGTAGTATTTTGGGGGGGGCCCATCAGCCCCAGCATTTT. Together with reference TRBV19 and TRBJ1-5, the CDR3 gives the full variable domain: DGGITQSPKYLFRKEGQNVTLSCEQNLNHDAMYWYRQDPGQGLRLIYYSQIVNDFQKGDIAEGYSVSREKKESFPLTVTSAQKNPTAFYLCASSILGGAHQPQHFGDGTRLSIL.

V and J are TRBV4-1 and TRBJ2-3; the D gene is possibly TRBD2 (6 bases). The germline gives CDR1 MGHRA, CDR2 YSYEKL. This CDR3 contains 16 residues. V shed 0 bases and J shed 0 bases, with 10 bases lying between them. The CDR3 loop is CASSQDMAGSTDTQYF. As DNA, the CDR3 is TGCGCCAGCAGCCAAGATATGGCGGGAAGCACAGATACGCAGTATTTT.

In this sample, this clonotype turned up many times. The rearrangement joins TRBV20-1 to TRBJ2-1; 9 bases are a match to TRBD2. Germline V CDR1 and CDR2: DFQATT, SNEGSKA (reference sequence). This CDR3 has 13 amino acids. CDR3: CRLAGTSSNEQFF. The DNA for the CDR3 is TGCAGACTCGCTGGGACTAGCTCTAATGAGCAGTTCTTC.

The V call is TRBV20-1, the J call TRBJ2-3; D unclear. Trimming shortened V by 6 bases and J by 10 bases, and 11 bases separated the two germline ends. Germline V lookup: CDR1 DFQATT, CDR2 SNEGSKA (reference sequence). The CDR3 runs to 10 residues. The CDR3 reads CSAREHPQYF. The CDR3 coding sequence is TGCAGTGCCCGCGAGCACCCGCAGTATTTT.

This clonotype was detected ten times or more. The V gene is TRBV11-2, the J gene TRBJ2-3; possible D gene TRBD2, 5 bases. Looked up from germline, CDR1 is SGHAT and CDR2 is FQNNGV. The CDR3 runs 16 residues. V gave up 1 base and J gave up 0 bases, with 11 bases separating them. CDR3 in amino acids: CASSLGSAGSTDTQYF. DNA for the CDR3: TGTGCCAGCAGCTTAGGATCCGCGGGTAGCACAGATACGCAGTATTTT.

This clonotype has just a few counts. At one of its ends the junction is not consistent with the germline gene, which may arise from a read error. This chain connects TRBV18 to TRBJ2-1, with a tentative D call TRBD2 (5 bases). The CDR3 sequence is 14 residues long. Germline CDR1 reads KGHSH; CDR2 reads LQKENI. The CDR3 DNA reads TGTGCCAGCTCGCCACGGACTCTTTACAATGAGCAGTTCTTC. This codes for CASSPRTLYNEQFF.

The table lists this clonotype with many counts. The CDR3 protein is CASSLSGVDGYTF. The CDR3, as DNA: TGTGCCAGCAGTTTATCAGGGGTGGATGGCTACACCTTC. The chain employs TRBV27 and TRBJ1-2; D may be TRBD1 (5 bases). Trimming took off 0 bases at V and 6 bases at J, with 8 bases between the two ends. CDR1 MNHEY and CDR2 SMNVEV come from the germline V gene (reference sequence). The CDR3 is made up of 13 amino acids.

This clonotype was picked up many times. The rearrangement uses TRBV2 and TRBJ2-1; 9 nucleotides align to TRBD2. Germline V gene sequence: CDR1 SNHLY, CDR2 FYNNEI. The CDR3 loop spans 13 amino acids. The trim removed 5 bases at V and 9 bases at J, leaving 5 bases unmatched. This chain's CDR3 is CASSPGLATEQFF. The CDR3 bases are TGTGCCAGCAGTCCAGGACTAGCGACTGAGCAGTTCTTC.

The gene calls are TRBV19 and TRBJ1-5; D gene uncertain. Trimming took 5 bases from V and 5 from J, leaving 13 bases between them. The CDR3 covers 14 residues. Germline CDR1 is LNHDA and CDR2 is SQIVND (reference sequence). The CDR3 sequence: CASSFRAADQPQHF. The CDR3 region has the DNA TGTGCCAGTAGTTTCCGGGCAGCCGATCAGCCCCAGCATTTT. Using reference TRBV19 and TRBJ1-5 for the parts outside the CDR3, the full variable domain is DGGITQSPKYLFRKEGQNVTLSCEQNLNHDAMYWYRQDPGQGLRLIYYSQIVNDFQKGDIAEGYSVSREKKESFPLTVTSAQKNPTAFYLCASSFRAADQPQHFGDGTRLSIL.

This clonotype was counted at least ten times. The CDR3 here is CASSSRGDGYTF. CDR3 sequence (DNA): TGTGCCAGCAGTAGTAGGGGGGATGGCTACACCTTC. The V gene is TRBV28, the J gene TRBJ1-2; possibly TRBD1 for D (6 bases). The CDR3 spans 12 residues. V was trimmed by 5 bases and J by 6 bases, leaving 10 bases between them. In germline, CDR1 is MDHEN, CDR2 SYDVKM.